Each of the 25 T cell receptor beta chains below was sequenced from the same sample in a study of shared clonotypes between healthy human individuals. Some clones are missing from TCRdb's copy, which holds only in-frame ones; the method was immunoSEQ multiplex PCR. The sample contains under 2,500,000 clones, under 97% of which appear only once. What was sequenced was naive CD4+ T cells sorted from blood. Subset defined: CD45RA+ positively selected. The receptors were sampled from a man between 18 and 29 years old in good health.

The chain couples TRBV12-5 to TRBJ1-1, with D tentatively TRBD1 (6 bases). Germline lookup yields CDR1 LGHNT and CDR2 FRNRAP. V lost 1 base and J lost 5, with 14 bases in between. The CDR3 consists of 15 residues. For the CDR3, the DNA is TGTGCTAGTGGTTTGGCCCAGGGGTTGAGGACTGAAGCTTTCTTT. The encoded protein is CASGLAQGLRTEAFF.

The chain carries TRBV10-3 and TRBJ1-1; 8 bases line up with TRBD1. The CDR3 extends over 15 amino acids. Germline CDR1 reads ENHRY; CDR2 reads SYGVKD. V was pared by 6 bases and J by 5 bases, with 11 bases of the junction left unmatched. CDR3 sequence (DNA): TGTGCCATCAGGGAAGACAGGGGTGTGAGAACTGAAGCTTTCTTT. Translation: CAIREDRGVRTEAFF.

This chain links TRBV21-1 with TRBJ2-6; TRBD1, the table's D call, lacks a check against the DNA. TRBV21-1 constitutes a pseudogene. The CDR3 loop spans 17 amino acids. The CDR3 loop is CASSKERGSSGANVLTF. DNA for the CDR3: TGTGCCAGCAGCAAAGAAAGGGGTTCCTCTGGGGCCAACGTCCTGACTTTC.

V gene TRBV27 combines with J gene TRBJ1-2; D remains ambiguous. V gave up 0 bases and J gave up 6 bases, with 8 bases separating them. The CDR3 is 13 amino acids. Germline CDR1 MNHEY, CDR2 SMNVEV (reference sequence). Here the CDR3 DNA reads TGTGCCAGCAGTTTATCCTATGGAAATGGCTACACCTTC. It codes for CASSLSYGNGYTF.

This chain connects TRBV19 to TRBJ1-1; possible D gene TRBD1, 5 bases. The ends were cut back, 6 bases at V and 0 bases at J, with 14 bases in the middle. The CDR3 consists of 15 residues. Per the germline V gene, CDR1 is LNHDA and CDR2 is SQIVND (reference sequence). CDR3 bases: TGTGCCAGTAGCCTGATGGGACCCATGAACACTGAAGCTTTCTTT. It codes for CASSLMGPMNTEAFF.

This clone was observed a single time. V and J are TRBV9 and TRBJ2-1, with unresolved D. The V gene's germline CDR1 is SGDLS and CDR2 YYNGEE. This CDR3 spans 14 amino acids. The V gene lost 0 bases and the J gene lost 5 bases, with 9 bases spanning the gap. For the CDR3, the DNA is TGTGCCAGCAGCGTAGACCCAGGAAACAATGAGCAGTTCTTC. Its protein is CASSVDPGNNEQFF.

CDR3 in DNA: TGCGCCAGCAGCTTGGTCAGGCAGGGTATCTTTCAGCCCCAGCATTTT. It is translated as CASSLVRQGIFQPQHF. The gene calls are TRBV5-1 and TRBJ1-5; the D gene is possibly TRBD1 (5 bases). Trimming pared 0 bases from V and 6 bases from J, leaving 16 bases between. Germline CDR1 is SGHRS and CDR2 is YFSETQ. The CDR3 spans 16 residues.

The chain recombines TRBV5-1 with TRBJ1-4, with 7 positions matching TRBD1. The CDR3 covers 16 residues. With V trimmed by 3 bases and J by 0 bases, 5 bases remained unmatched. In germline, CDR1 is SGHRS, CDR2 YFSETQ. The CDR3 region has the DNA TGCGCCAGCAGCTCGGCGACAGGGACAACTAATGAAAAACTGTTTTTT. This codes for CASSSATGTTNEKLFF.

The chain links TRBV5-4 to TRBJ2-7, with 7 bases that match TRBD1. CDR1 and CDR2 from the germline V gene are SGHNT and YYREEE (reference sequence). Trimming at V came to 4 bases and at J to 4 bases, leaving 8 bases not matched to a gene. The CDR3 covers 14 residues. The CDR3 loop reads CASSQPGQRYEQYF. CDR3 coding DNA: TGTGCCAGCAGCCAACCGGGACAGAGGTACGAGCAGTACTTC.

This clone was counted once. The rearrangement joins TRBV30 to TRBJ1-5, with D maybe TRBD1 (6 bases). This CDR3 region has 12 residues. The germline gives CDR1 GTSNPN, CDR2 SVGIG (reference sequence). The ends were cut back, 4 bases at V and 5 bases at J, with 9 bases in the middle. CDR3 sequence (DNA): TGTGCCTGGAAGGGGGGGGATCAGCCCCAGCATTTT. Translated, it gives CAWKGGDQPQHF. Variable domain in full (rest from reference TRBV30 and TRBJ1-5): SQTIHQWPATLVQPVGSPLSLECTVEGTSNPNLYWYRQAAGRGLQLLFYSVGIGQISSEVPQNLSASRPQDRQFILSSKKLLLSDSGFYLCAWKGGDQPQHFGDGTRLSIL.

The chain couples TRBV30 to TRBJ2-2; D uncertain. CDR1 and CDR2 from the germline V gene are GTSNPN and SVGIG (reference sequence). This CDR3 has 12 amino acids. V lost 4 bases and J lost 2, with 5 bases in between. Here the CDR3 DNA reads TGTGCCTGGACGTCTAACACCGGGGAGCTGTTTTTT. Protein: CAWTSNTGELFF.

The rearrangement uses TRBV4-2 and TRBJ1-1; D unresolved. Trimming shortened V by 2 bases and J by 3 bases, and 16 bases separated the two germline ends. The CDR3 runs 16 residues. CDR1 is LGHNA and CDR2 is YNFKEQ in the germline V gene. The CDR3 nucleotides are TGTGCCAGCAGCCAACTCGGTGTTCGGGGATACACTGAAGCTTTCTTT. It codes for CASSQLGVRGYTEAFF.

The chain links TRBV5-4 to TRBJ2-2; D remains ambiguous. CDR1 is SGHNT, CDR2 YYREEE, per germline (reference sequence). Trimming removed 0 bases at V and 2 bases at J, with 5 bases between. The CDR3 is 14 residues long. CDR3 residues: CASSLDSNTGELFF. As DNA, the CDR3 is TGTGCCAGCAGCTTGGACAGCAACACCGGGGAGCTGTTTTTT.

V gene TRBV6-4 combines with J gene TRBJ2-5; 8 bases agree with TRBD2. This CDR3 spans 14 amino acids. Trimming removed 2 bases from V and 1 base from J; junction bases left unmatched: 0. Germline V CDR1 and CDR2: MRHNA, SNTAGT. The CDR3: CASSDTSGQETQYF. The CDR3 nucleotides read TGTGCCAGCAGTGACACTAGCGGCCAAGAGACCCAGTACTTC.

This chain uses TRBV2 with TRBJ2-3; weak D call: TRBD2 (5 bases). CDR3 length: 15 amino acids. V was trimmed by 4 bases and J by 0 bases, leaving 11 bases between them. Germline CDR1 and CDR2: SNHLY and FYNNEI. CDR3 sequence: CASSVEGSSTDTQYF. The CDR3 region has the DNA TGTGCCAGCAGTGTCGAGGGTTCTAGCACAGATACGCAGTATTTT.

The V call is TRBV18, the J call TRBJ2-5; weak D call: TRBD1 (6 bases). The CDR3 has 14 amino acids. V was cut by 3 bases and J by 0 bases, with 8 bases left in between. Germline-derived CDR1 and CDR2 are KGHSH and LQKENI. Here the CDR3 reads CASSPGQYQETQYF. CDR3 in DNA: TGTGCCAGCTCACCCGGACAGTACCAAGAGACCCAGTACTTC.

The genes are TRBV11-3 and TRBJ2-1, with TRBD1 identical over 10 bases. The CDR3 sequence is 14 residues long. The junction had 6 bases not matched to a gene; V was cut back by 4 bases and J by 9 bases. CDR1 is SGHNT, CDR2 YENEEA, per germline. The CDR3 sequence: CASSSRTGGGEQFF. DNA of the CDR3: TGTGCCAGCAGCTCCAGGACAGGGGGGGGTGAGCAGTTCTTC.

In this sample, this clone turned up once. The chain is built from TRBV9 and TRBJ2-2, with 10 bases matching TRBD2. V trimming: 0 bases; J trimming: 3 bases; junction bases outside the gene matches: 17. This CDR3 is 21 amino acids long. In germline, CDR1 is SGDLS, CDR2 YYNGEE. CDR3 DNA sequence: TGTGCCAGCAGCGTAGCCCGACTAGCGGGCAGCAAACGTATAGACACCGGGGAGCTGTTTTTT. It specifies CASSVARLAGSKRIDTGELFF.

This CDR3 is CASSESQWGYTF. For the CDR3, the DNA is TGTGCCAGCAGTGAGTCCCAGTGGGGCTACACCTTC. This chain links TRBV2 with TRBJ1-2; D unresolved. Germline CDR1 reads SNHLY; CDR2 reads FYNNEI. Trimming cost V 3 bases and J 8 bases, with 10 bases left between them. CDR3 length: 12 amino acids.

On this clone itself: The same CDR3 arises from other DNA sequences in this sample as well. CDR3 loop: CAWSVLAGLTDTQYF. For the CDR3, the DNA is TGTGCCTGGAGTGTACTAGCGGGGTTAACAGATACGCAGTATTTT. The gene calls are TRBV30 and TRBJ2-3; TRBD2 agrees at 10 bases. From germline, CDR1 is GTSNPN and CDR2 SVGIG (reference sequence). Trimming at V came to 0 bases and at J to 3 bases, leaving 3 bases not matched to a gene. The length of the CDR3 is 15 residues.

J is TRBJ1-2 and V is TRBV5-6; TRBD1 agrees at 7 bases. Germline-derived CDR1 and CDR2 are SGHDT and YYEEEE. The J segment lost 8 bases and the V segment lost 4 bases, leaving 11 bases of the junction unmatched. This CDR3 is 14 amino acids long. The CDR3 nucleotides read TGTGCCAGCAGCCCCGGGACAGCGAGTAGCGGCTACACCTTC. It translates to CASSPGTASSGYTF.

The chain uses TRBV6-5 and TRBJ1-3; a weak D match, TRBD1 (5 bases). V lost 5 bases and J lost 7, with 15 bases in between. Germline values: CDR1 MNHEY, CDR2 SVGAGI. The CDR3 spans 14 residues. The CDR3 DNA follows: TGTGCCAGCAGTGCGGGACTCGCCGCGAACACCATATATTTT. Protein sequence: CASSAGLAANTIYF.

The sample holds one count of this clone. The chain carries TRBV15 and TRBJ1-6; 9 bases are a match to TRBD1. Germline V gene data show CDR1 as LNHNV and CDR2 as YYDKDF (reference sequence). V was pared by 6 bases and J by 7 bases, with 4 bases of the junction left unmatched. CDR3 size: 14 residues. In DNA form, the CDR3 reads TGTGCCACCAGAGGGACAGGGTTCAATTCACCCCTCCACTTT. It is translated as CATRGTGFNSPLHF.

The chain is built from TRBV2 and TRBJ2-7; TRBD1 matches at 8 bases. The V gene end was trimmed by 5 bases and the J gene end by 3 bases; junction bases not matched to a gene: 6. The CDR3 has 14 residues. Germline CDR1 reads SNHLY; CDR2 reads FYNNEI. CDR3 region: CASSPDRAIYEQYF. The CDR3 DNA follows: TGTGCCAGCAGTCCGGACAGGGCAATCTACGAGCAGTACTTC.

The chain combines TRBV4-3 with TRBJ2-3, with a tentative D call TRBD2 (5 bases). The CDR3 sequence is 15 residues long. V was shortened by 4 bases and J by 0 bases, with 11 bases between the two germline ends. Germline V gene lookup returns CDR1 LGHNA and CDR2 YSLEER. CDR3 sequence reads: CASSRSGTSTDTQYF. The DNA of the CDR3 is TGCGCCAGCAGCCGGAGCGGAACTAGCACAGATACGCAGTATTTT.